One sample yielded the 21 T cell receptor beta chains listed below, sequenced in a study of patients and donors after allogeneic stem cell transplantation. TCRdb analysed the RT-PCR reads with MiXCR anew, one entry per CDR3 protein. The profile shows over 400,000 distinct CDR3 sequences, around 16% of them singletons. Sequencing was carried out using blood, either unsorted or a sorted T cell fraction (not recorded which). The receptors originated from a human donor who was either an allogeneic HSCT recipient or a stem cell or donor lymphocyte infusion donor (not recorded which). It is not recorded whose cells these are; they may come from a transplant donor.

This clonotype was observed a handful of times. The chain recombines TRBV24-1 with TRBJ1-5; 9 bases line up with TRBD1. The CDR3 totals 13 residues. The V gene end was trimmed by 11 bases and the J gene end by 5 bases; junction bases not matched to a gene: 6. The germline V gene has CDR1 KGHDR and CDR2 SFDVKD. The CDR3 here is CAIAGQGHQPQHF. In DNA form, the CDR3 reads TGTGCCATTGCGGGACAGGGTCATCAGCCCCAGCATTTT.

The chain couples TRBV14 to TRBJ2-7; unclear D gene. V lost 1 base and J 7 bases, leaving 8 bases between the germline ends. The CDR3 length is 12 residues. CDR1 and CDR2 (germline): SGHDN, FVKESK. The CDR3 is CASSQVGWEQYF. For the CDR3, the DNA is TGTGCCAGCAGCCAAGTGGGTTGGGAGCAGTACTTC. Based on the CDR3 plus reference TRBV14 and TRBJ2-7, the full variable domain is EAGVTQFPSHSVIEKGQTVTLRCDPISGHDNLYWYRRVMGKEIKFLLHFVKESKQDESGMPNNRFLAERTGGTYSTLKVQPAELEDSGVYFCASSQVGWEQYFGPGTRLTVT.

In its sample, this clonotype was seen a few times. The rearrangement uses TRBV19 and TRBJ2-1, with TRBD2 matching over 13 bases. The CDR3 totals 16 residues. The germline gives CDR1 LNHDA, CDR2 SQIVND (reference sequence). Trimming took 5 bases from V and 10 from J; bases not matched to a gene: 11. The CDR3 sequence: CASSPSTSGRAREQFF. For the CDR3, the DNA is TGTGCCAGTAGTCCCTCTACTAGCGGGAGGGCAAGGGAGCAGTTCTTC.

The rearrangement links TRBV4-1 to TRBJ1-1; D gene uncertain. V was cut by 3 bases and J by 0 bases, with 11 bases left in between. The CDR3 is 15 amino acids. Germline V lookup: CDR1 MGHRA, CDR2 YSYEKL. The CDR3 sequence is CASSQPQRMNTEAFF. The CDR3 nucleotides are TGCGCCAGCAGCCAGCCACAGAGGATGAACACTGAAGCTTTCTTT.

In its sample, this clonotype was seen a few times. The J gene is TRBJ2-3, the V gene TRBV2, with D tentatively TRBD2 (7 bases). V lost 4 bases to trimming and J lost 10 bases, with 15 bases between them. The CDR3 covers 13 residues. Per germline, CDR1 SNHLY and CDR2 FYNNEI. The CDR3 nucleotides read TGTGCCAGCAGTGGCCAACAGGGAGGGGCGCAGTATTTT. Translation: CASSGQQGGAQYF. The whole variable domain, remainder taken from reference TRBV2 and TRBJ2-3, is EPEVTQTPSHQVTQMGQEVILRCVPISNHLYFYWYRQILGQKVEFLVSFYNNEISEKSEIFDDQFSVERPDGSNFTLKIRSTKLEDSAMYFCASSGQQGGAQYFGPGTRLTVL.

This clonotype was detected ten times or more. V gene TRBV20-1 combines with J gene TRBJ2-3; TRBD2 is a possible D gene (6 bases). V lost 5 bases and J 1 base, leaving 10 bases between the germline ends. The CDR3 is made up of 13 amino acids. Germline assignment: CDR1 DFQATT and CDR2 SNEGSKA (reference sequence). This CDR3 reads CSAGPSGTDTQYF. The CDR3 DNA is TGCAGTGCTGGTCCTAGCGGCACAGATACGCAGTATTTT.

This clonotype was counted between two and nine times. The chain couples TRBV12-3 or TRBV12-4 to TRBJ1-2; the match to TRBD1 covers 8 bases. V gave up 8 bases and J gave up 8 bases; unmatched junction bases: 13. This CDR3 contains 14 residues. CDR3 bases: TGTGCCAGCGGTCCCCGGGACAGGCGGGGGGGCTACACCTTC. Translating gives CASGPRDRRGGYTF.

This rearrangement joins TRBV11-2 to TRBJ1-5; possible D gene TRBD1, 5 bases. There are 15 residues in the CDR3. Germline assignment: CDR1 SGHAT and CDR2 FQNNGV. The germline V and J ends were trimmed by 1 base and 2 bases, with 9 bases remaining between them. The CDR3 coding sequence is TGTGCCAGCAGCTTAGGCAGGGCCCGCAATCAGCCCCAGCATTTT. Encoded protein: CASSLGRARNQPQHF.

The chain employs TRBV12-3 or TRBV12-4 and TRBJ2-5; 12 nucleotides line up with TRBD2. V shed 4 bases, J shed 5 bases, and the junction held 5 bases outside the gene matches. There are 15 residues in the CDR3. CDR3 region: CASSSGLAGSETQYF. As DNA, the CDR3 is TGTGCCAGCAGTTCCGGACTAGCGGGATCTGAGACCCAGTACTTC.

This clonotype came up a few times. CDR3 in amino acids: CASSPEHLRDGYTF. Written as DNA, the CDR3 is TGCGCCAGCAGCCCCGAACATCTCAGGGATGGCTACACCTTC. The chain is built from TRBV4-1 and TRBJ1-2; perhaps TRBD1 as D (5 bases). V was pared by 4 bases and J by 6 bases, with 15 bases between. The CDR3 contains 14 residues. CDR1 and CDR2 from the germline V gene are MGHRA and YSYEKL.

V gene TRBV20-1 combines with J gene TRBJ2-7, with 9 bases that match TRBD2. This CDR3 is built from 15 residues. V trimming: 0 bases; J trimming: 0 bases; junction bases outside the gene matches: 3. Per the germline V gene, CDR1 is DFQATT and CDR2 is SNEGSKA (reference sequence). The CDR3 sequence: CSARDLAGSSYEQYF. The CDR3 nucleotides are TGCAGTGCTAGAGATCTAGCGGGGTCCTCCTACGAGCAGTACTTC.

CDR3 nucleotides: TGTGCCAGCTTGGTGATTAGCGGGTTCCCAGAGACCCAGTACTTC. The encoded protein is CASLVISGFPETQYF. The J gene is TRBJ2-5, the V gene TRBV2; TRBD2 matches at 7 bases. Trimming removed 8 bases from V and 4 bases from J; junction bases left unmatched: 13. Germline loops: CDR1 SNHLY, CDR2 FYNNEI. CDR3 length: 15 amino acids.

This clonotype has a handful of counts. V usage is TRBV12-5 and J usage is TRBJ2-5; tentative D call: TRBD1 (5 bases). Germline loops: CDR1 LGHNT, CDR2 FRNRAP. Trimming cost V 8 bases and J 2 bases, with 18 bases left between them. The CDR3 has 15 residues. CDR3 loop: CASSFSPQGQETQYF. The CDR3 DNA reads as TGTGCTAGTAGCTTTTCCCCGCAGGGTCAAGAGACCCAGTACTTC.

The chain carries TRBV27 and TRBJ2-3; TRBD2 matches at 8 bases. Unmatched junction bases numbered 7, after V lost 3 bases and J lost 5 bases. This CDR3 contains 15 residues. CDR1 MNHEY and CDR2 SMNVEV come from the germline V gene (reference sequence). CDR3 in amino acids: CASSFAGGLVDTQYF. In DNA, the CDR3 is TGTGCCAGCAGTTTCGCGGGGGGCCTTGTAGATACGCAGTATTTT.

V usage is TRBV6-2 or TRBV6-3 and J usage is TRBJ2-1; 9 nucleotides align to TRBD2. The length of the CDR3 is 15 residues. Germline CDR1 reads MNHEY; CDR2 reads SVGEGT. V was pared by 2 bases and J by 9 bases, with 8 bases of the junction left unmatched. This CDR3 is CASSYPAGGPSEQFF. For the CDR3, the DNA is TGTGCCAGCAGTTACCCGGCGGGGGGGCCGAGTGAGCAGTTCTTC.

In its sample, this clonotype was seen a few times. The V gene is TRBV9, the J gene TRBJ1-2, with 7 bases that match TRBD1. The CDR3 has 13 residues. V lost 3 bases and J lost 2; bases outside the gene matches: 1. Germline V gives CDR1 SGDLS, CDR2 YYNGEE. The CDR3 reads CASSEDRNYGYTF. CDR3 coding DNA: TGTGCCAGCAGCGAGGACAGGAACTATGGCTACACCTTC. Filled out from reference TRBV9 and TRBJ1-2, the complete variable domain reads DSGVTQTPKHLITATGQRVTLRCSPRSGDLSVYWYQQSLDQGLQFLIQYYNGEERAKGNILERFSAQQFPDLHSELNLSSLELGDSALYFCASSEDRNYGYTFGSGTRLTVV.

This clonotype was recorded a few times. The genes are TRBV11-2 and TRBJ2-2, with D uncertain. The CDR3 has 16 residues. Germline CDR1 reads SGHAT; CDR2 reads FQNNGV. With 0 bases removed from V and 6 bases from J, the gap between germline ends came to 14 bases. For the CDR3, the DNA is TGTGCCAGCAGCTTAGATTCAGAAGGGTTCGCCGGGGAGCTGTTTTTT. Protein sequence: CASSLDSEGFAGELFF.

This chain uses TRBV3-1 with TRBJ2-3; the match to TRBD1 covers 8 bases. Germline V gene lookup returns CDR1 LGHDT and CDR2 YNNKEL (reference sequence). The ends lost 2 bases at V and 6 bases at J; junction bases unmatched: 1. CDR3 length equals 13 residues. CDR3 bases: TGTGCCAGCAGCCAAAACAGGGGGGATACGCAGTATTTT. Translated, it gives CASSQNRGDTQYF.

J is TRBJ2-5 and V is TRBV6-6; no definite D call. Germline V CDR1 and CDR2: MNHNY, SVGAGI (reference sequence). Trimming stripped 11 bases from V and 1 base from J, with 14 bases between. The CDR3 consists of 13 residues. The CDR3 region is CAVQTRFQETQYF. The DNA for the CDR3 is TGTGCCGTCCAAACCCGATTCCAAGAGACCCAGTACTTC.

This clonotype showed up just a few times. The V call is TRBV11-3, the J call TRBJ2-5; D might be TRBD1 (6 bases). The germline V gene encodes CDR1 SGHNT and CDR2 YENEEA. CDR3 length equals 13 residues. V lost 4 bases, J lost 4 bases, and 10 bases lay in between. DNA of the CDR3: TGTGCCAGCAGCTCGACAGGACCAGAGACCCAGTACTTC. This encodes CASSSTGPETQYF.

This clonotype was observed a handful of times. V is TRBV4-3 and J is TRBJ2-7; no firm D call. The V gene's germline CDR1 is LGHNA and CDR2 YSLEER. This CDR3 contains 15 residues. The germline V and J ends were trimmed by 1 base and 4 bases, with 14 bases remaining between them. The CDR3 loop reads CASSQAEAPLYEQYF. CDR3 bases: TGCGCCAGCAGCCAAGCAGAGGCCCCTCTATACGAGCAGTACTTC.